This TCR beta chain was obtained from a study of cytomegalovirus exposure and HLA in healthy donors. Study background: Caucasian-associated ancestry cluster membership applied to 75% to 85% of approximately 420 genotyped donors. Broader study findings: A few CMV-associated chains proved CMV antigen-specific in vitro. 164 TCR beta chains were listed as cytomegalovirus-associated. The HLA-A and HLA-B alleles of most subjects were reportedly predicted accurately from TCR beta sequences.

V shed 4 bases, J shed 2 bases, and the junction held 14 bases outside the gene matches. The length of the CDR3 is 18 residues. The germline CDR1 and CDR2 sequences are SNHLY and FYNNEI. Both 60 Vbeta primers and 13 Jbeta primers went into the PCR. The assay was immunoSEQ multiplex PCR, and TCRdb's table has in-frame clones only and misses some. The sample holds 160,000 or so clones; approximately 88% are singletons and the top ten take 1.5%. On this clone itself: What it binds is unknown.

The origin of this receptor is a woman under 30 in good health and CMV-seronegative. The sample comprised PBMCs. The chain carries TRBV2 and TRBJ1-5; 7 bases fit TRBD1. In nucleotides, the CDR3 is TGTGCCAGCAGTGGCTCCCCGGAGGAGGGGGCAGGCAATCAGCCCCAGCATTTT. As protein: CASSGSPEEGAGNQPQHF.